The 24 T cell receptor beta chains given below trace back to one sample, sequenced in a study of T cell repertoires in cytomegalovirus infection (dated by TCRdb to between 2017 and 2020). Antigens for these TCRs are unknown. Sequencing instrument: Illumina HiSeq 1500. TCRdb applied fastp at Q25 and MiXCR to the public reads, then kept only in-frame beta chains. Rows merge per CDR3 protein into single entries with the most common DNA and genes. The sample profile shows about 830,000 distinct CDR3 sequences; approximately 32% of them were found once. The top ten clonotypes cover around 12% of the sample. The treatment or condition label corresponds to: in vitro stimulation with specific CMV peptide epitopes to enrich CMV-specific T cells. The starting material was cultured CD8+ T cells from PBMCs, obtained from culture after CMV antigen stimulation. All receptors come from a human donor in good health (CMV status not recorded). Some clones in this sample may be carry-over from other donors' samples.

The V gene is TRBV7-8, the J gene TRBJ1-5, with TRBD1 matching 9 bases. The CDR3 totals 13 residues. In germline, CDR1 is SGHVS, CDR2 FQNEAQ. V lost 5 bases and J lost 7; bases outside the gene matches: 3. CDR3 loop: CASSRTGAQPQHF. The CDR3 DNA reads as TGTGCCAGCAGCCGGACAGGGGCCCAGCCCCAGCATTTT.

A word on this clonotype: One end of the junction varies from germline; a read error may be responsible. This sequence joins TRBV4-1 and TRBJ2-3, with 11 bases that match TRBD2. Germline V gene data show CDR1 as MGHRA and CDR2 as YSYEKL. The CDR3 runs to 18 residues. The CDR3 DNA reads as TGTGCCAGCAGTCAGACTAGCGGGGTGATGTACGGCAAAGATACGCAGTATTTT. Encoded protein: CASSQTSGVMYGKDTQYF.

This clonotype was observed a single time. CDR3 sequence reads: CSARPYGTVEKGPYNEQFF. CDR3 in DNA: TGCAGTGCTAGACCTTACGGGACAGTTGAAAAGGGGCCATACAATGAGCAGTTCTTC. The chain links TRBV20-1 to TRBJ2-1, with 7 positions matching TRBD1. The CDR3 extends over 19 amino acids. After removal of 2 bases from V and 4 bases from J, the junction contained 20 bases not matched to a gene. Looked up from germline, CDR1 is DFQATT and CDR2 is SNEGSKA (reference sequence).

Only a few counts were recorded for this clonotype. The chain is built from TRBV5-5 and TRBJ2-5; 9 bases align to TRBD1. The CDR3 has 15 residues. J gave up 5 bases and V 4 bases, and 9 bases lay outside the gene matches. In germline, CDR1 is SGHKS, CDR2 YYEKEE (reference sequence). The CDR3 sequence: CASSEDRGGVETQYF. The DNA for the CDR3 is TGTGCCAGCAGCGAGGACAGGGGCGGAGTGGAGACCCAGTACTTC. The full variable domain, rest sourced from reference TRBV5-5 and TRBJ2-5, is DAGVTQSPTHLIKTRGQQVTLRCSPISGHKSVSWYQQVLGQGPQFIFQYYEKEERGRGNFPDRFSARQFPNYSSELNVNALLLGDSALYLCASSEDRGGVETQYFGPGTRLLVL.

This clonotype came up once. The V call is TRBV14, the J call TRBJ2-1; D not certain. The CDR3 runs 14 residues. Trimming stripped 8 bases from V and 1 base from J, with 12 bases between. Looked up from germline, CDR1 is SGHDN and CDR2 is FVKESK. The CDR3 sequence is CASSMQNSYNEQFF. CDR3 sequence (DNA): TGTGCCAGCTCCATGCAGAATTCCTACAATGAGCAGTTCTTC.

The CDR3 spells CASSQNPDRNTGELFF. The CDR3 DNA sequence: TGCGCCAGCAGCCAAAACCCGGACAGGAACACCGGGGAGCTGTTTTTT. The genes are TRBV4-1 and TRBJ2-2; possibly TRBD1 for D (6 bases). In germline, CDR1 is MGHRA, CDR2 YSYEKL. V was trimmed by 2 bases and J by 1 base, leaving 11 bases between them. The CDR3 length is 16 residues.

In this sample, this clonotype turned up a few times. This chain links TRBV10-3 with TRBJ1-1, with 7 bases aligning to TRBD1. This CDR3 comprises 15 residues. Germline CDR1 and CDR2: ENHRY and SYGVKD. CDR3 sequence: CATRRDSLMNTEAFF. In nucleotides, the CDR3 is TGTGCGACCCGGCGGGACAGCCTAATGAACACTGAAGCTTTCTTT.

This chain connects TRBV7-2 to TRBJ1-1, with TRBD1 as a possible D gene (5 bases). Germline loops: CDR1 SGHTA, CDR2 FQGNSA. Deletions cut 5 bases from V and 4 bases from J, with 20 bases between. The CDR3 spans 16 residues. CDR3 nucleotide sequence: TGTGCCAGCAGCCCCCCCGGGGGTTTGCGGGCCACTGAAGCTTTCTTT. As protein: CASSPPGGLRATEAFF.

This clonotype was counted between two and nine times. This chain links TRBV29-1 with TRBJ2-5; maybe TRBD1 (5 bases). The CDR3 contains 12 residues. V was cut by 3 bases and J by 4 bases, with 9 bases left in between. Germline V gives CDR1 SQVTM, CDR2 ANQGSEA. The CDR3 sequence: CSVEQGIETQYF. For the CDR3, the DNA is TGCAGCGTTGAGCAGGGTATAGAGACCCAGTACTTC.

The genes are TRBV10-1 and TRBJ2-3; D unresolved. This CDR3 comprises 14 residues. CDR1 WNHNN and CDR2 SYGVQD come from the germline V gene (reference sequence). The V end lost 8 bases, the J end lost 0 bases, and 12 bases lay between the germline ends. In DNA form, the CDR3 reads TGCGCCAGCGCGAGTCTTTCTAGCACAGATACGCAGTATTTT. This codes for CASASLSSTDTQYF.

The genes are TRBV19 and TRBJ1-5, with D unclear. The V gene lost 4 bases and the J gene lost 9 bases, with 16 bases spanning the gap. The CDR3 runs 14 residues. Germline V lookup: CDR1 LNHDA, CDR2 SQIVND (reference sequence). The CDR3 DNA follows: TGTGCCAGTAGTAGTGCCTATTTTCGAAGGCCCCAGCATTTT. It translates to CASSSAYFRRPQHF.

CDR3 DNA sequence: TGTGCCAGCGCTCTGGGGGTATACACTGAAGCTTTCTTT. Encoded protein: CASALGVYTEAFF. The chain joins TRBV27 to TRBJ1-1; TRBD1 is a possible D gene (5 bases). The V end was cut by 8 bases, the J end by 3 bases, with 13 bases between. Germline V gene lookup returns CDR1 MNHEY and CDR2 SMNVEV (reference sequence). The CDR3 length is 13 residues.

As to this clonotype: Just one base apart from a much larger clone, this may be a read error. The CDR3 region has the DNA TGTGCCAGCAGCGACAGGGTCATGAACACTGAAGCTTTCTTT. Translation: CASSDRVMNTEAFF. This rearrangement joins TRBV7-2 to TRBJ1-1; 7 bases line up with TRBD1. J lost 0 bases, V lost 5 bases, and 3 bases had no gene match. CDR1 is SGHTA, CDR2 FQGNSA, per germline. The CDR3 loop spans 14 amino acids.

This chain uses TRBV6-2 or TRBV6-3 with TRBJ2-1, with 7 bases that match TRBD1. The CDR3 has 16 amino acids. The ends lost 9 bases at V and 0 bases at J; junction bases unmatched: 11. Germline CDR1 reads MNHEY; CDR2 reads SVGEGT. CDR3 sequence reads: CASYKLGQSSYNEQFF. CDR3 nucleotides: TGTGCCAGTTATAAATTGGGACAGAGCTCCTACAATGAGCAGTTCTTC.

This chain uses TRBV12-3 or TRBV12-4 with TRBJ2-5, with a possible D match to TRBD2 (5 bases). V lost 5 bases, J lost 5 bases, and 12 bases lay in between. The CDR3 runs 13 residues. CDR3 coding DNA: TGTGCCAGCAGTGCACTAGTCAGGGAGACCCAGTACTTC. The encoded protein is CASSALVRETQYF.

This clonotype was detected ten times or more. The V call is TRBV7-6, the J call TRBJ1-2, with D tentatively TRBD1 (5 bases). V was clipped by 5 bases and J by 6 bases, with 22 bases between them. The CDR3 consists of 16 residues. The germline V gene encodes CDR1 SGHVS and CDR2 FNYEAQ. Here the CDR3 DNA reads TGTGCCAGCAGCCCCGGGGCGAGGTCACGTGGAAATGGCTACACCTTC. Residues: CASSPGARSRGNGYTF.

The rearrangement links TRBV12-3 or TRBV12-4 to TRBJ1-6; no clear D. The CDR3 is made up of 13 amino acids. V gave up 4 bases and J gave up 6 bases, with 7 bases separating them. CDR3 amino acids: CASSSSFNSPLHF. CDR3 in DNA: TGTGCCAGCAGTTCCTCTTTTAATTCACCCCTCCACTTT.

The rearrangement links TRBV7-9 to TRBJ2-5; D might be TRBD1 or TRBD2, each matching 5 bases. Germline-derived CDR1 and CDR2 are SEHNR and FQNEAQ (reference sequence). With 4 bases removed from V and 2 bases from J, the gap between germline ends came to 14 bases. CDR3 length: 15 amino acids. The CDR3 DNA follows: TGTGCCAGCAGCTACCGGGGCCGAATTCAAGAGACCCAGTACTTC. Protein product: CASSYRGRIQETQYF.

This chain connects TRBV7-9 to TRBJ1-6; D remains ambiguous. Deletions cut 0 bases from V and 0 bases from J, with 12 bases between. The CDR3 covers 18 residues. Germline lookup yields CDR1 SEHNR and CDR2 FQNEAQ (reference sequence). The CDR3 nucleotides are TGTGCCAGCAGCTTAGCCGTAGGGAATAGCTCCTATAATTCACCCCTCCACTTT. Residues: CASSLAVGNSSYNSPLHF.

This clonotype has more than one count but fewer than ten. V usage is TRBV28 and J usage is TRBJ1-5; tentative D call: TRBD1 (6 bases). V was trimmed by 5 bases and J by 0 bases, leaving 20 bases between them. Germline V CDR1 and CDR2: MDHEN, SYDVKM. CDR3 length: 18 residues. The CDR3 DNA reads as TGTGCCAGCAGTGCGACGGGACAAGGGTATCTTAGCAATCAGCCCCAGCATTTT. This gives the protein CASSATGQGYLSNQPQHF.

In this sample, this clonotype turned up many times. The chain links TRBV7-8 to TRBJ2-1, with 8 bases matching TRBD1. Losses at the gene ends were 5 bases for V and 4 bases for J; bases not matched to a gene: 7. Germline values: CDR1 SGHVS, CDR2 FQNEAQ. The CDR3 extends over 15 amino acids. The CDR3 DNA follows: TGTGCCAGCAGCCCTGACAGGGGAACTTACAATGAGCAGTTCTTC. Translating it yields CASSPDRGTYNEQFF. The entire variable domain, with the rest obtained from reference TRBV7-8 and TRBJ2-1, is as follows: GAGVSQSPRYKVAKRGQDVALRCDPISGHVSLFWYQQALGQGPEFLTYFQNEAQLDKSGLPSDRFFAERPEGSVSTLKIQRTQQEDSAVYLCASSPDRGTYNEQFFGPGTRLTVL.

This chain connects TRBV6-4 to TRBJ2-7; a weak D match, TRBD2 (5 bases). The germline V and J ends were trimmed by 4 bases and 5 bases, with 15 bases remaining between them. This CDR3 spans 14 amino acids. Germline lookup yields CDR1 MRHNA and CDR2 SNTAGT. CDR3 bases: TGTGCCAGCAGTGGGCGCGGGCTTAACCACGAGCAGTACTTC. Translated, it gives CASSGRGLNHEQYF.

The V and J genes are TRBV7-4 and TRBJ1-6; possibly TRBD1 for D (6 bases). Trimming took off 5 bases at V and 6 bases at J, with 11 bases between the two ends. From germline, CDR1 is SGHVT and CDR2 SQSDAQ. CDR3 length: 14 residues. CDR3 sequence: CASSRPGANSPLHF. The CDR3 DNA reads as TGTGCCAGCAGCCGCCCAGGGGCTAATTCACCCCTCCACTTT.

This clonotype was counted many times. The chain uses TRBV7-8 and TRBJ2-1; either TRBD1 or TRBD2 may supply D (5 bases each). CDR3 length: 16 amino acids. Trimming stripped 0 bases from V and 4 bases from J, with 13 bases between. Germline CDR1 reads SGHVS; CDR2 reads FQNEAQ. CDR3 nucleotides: TGTGCCAGCAGCTTAGCGCTGGGGCCGGGATACAATGAGCAGTTCTTC. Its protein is CASSLALGPGYNEQFF.